This paragraph reports one T cell receptor beta chain. The table lists this clone with a few counts. The antigen it binds to is not known. The sample holds no much larger clone one base away, and base qualities are not on file. The germline V gene (reference sequence) sets CDR1 to LNHNV and CDR2 to YYDKDF. The CDR3 spans 15 residues, from the cysteine through the phenylalanine. Of the read, only the CDR3 DNA is kept; its 45 bases are in frame from base 1. The V end loses 3 bases and the J end loses 9 bases, and a stretch of 15 bases separates them. The cohort consisted of 666 healthy bone marrow donors. Cohort members were all nominally healthy when sampled, although unrecorded immune exposures were likely present. The donor tested CMV seropositive and was one of the 289 seropositive cohort members. Every donor gave a peripheral blood sample, and the peripheral blood mononuclear cells from that sample were used for TCR beta sequencing. Genomic DNA extraction from the blood cell samples was performed with the Qiagen DNeasy Blood Extraction Kit.

This sample is drawn from a study of cytomegalovirus exposure and HLA in healthy donors (dated by TCRdb to 2015 to 2018). Describing the broader study: In an earlier analysis of around 540 of the donors, 276 Gb of sequence data and 95 million to 130 million unique TCR beta sequences from 180 million or so T cells were reported. An early release covering roughly 640 HLA-typed donors comprised about 310 gigabases of sequencing data and tens of millions of unique TCR sequences. The genetic ancestry cluster associated with self-reported Caucasian donors included 81% of the roughly 400 genotyped donors. The aim of the study was to test whether cataloging public T cell receptors could identify signatures of past pathogen exposure. The study profiled the T cell repertoires of some 610 subjects by immunosequencing and related them to cytomegalovirus serostatus. In addition to the first cohort of 650 to 750 subjects, a separate validation cohort of approximately 130 different subjects was used. To predict cytomegalovirus infection status, the study combined high-throughput TCR immunosequencing, statistical association of individual TCRs with disease status, and machine learning. A later analysis re-analyzed previously published TCR beta repertoires from hundreds of donors and added high-resolution HLA genotyping to study TCR occurrence patterns. Rather than drawing on any new phenotypic data, the later analysis identified candidate immune exposures from TCR beta sequences and the way those sequences occurred across donors. An earlier analysis of fewer than 750 of the donors used high-throughput TCR beta sequencing to judge whether each TCR beta V gene segment behaved as functional or pseudogenic. Donor age, sex, ethnicity and CMV serostatus were compiled alongside the repertoire data. A later genetic analysis took genome-wide SNP genotypes for about three fifths of the 666 donors and used that subset as a discovery cohort. All discovery cohort repertoires had been generated using a single sequencing platform. Both class I and class II loci were covered by HLA typing, at four-digit resolution. The number of typed donors differed by locus: roughly 629-630 for A, B, C, DRB1 and DQB1; 500 to 550 for DQA1; 606 for DPA1; and about 470 for DPB1. About five DR-DQ haplotypes were treated as single units for association and clustering because of strong linkage in the cohort. On average, approximately 250,000 unique TCR beta nucleotide sequences were sequenced per donor among about 400 genotyped donors of the cohort, with roughly 18% of those sequences being non-productive.

Libraries were prepared through the immunoSEQ multiplex PCR assay. The multiplex PCR relied on a mix of 60 forward primers for TCR Vbeta segments and 13 reverse primers for TCR Jbeta segments. A multiplex PCR assay on genomic DNA amplified the CDR3 region of rearranged TCR beta genes. The amplified TCR beta libraries were sequenced on the Illumina HiSeq System as 87-base-pair reads. Concerning the study's data processing: A later analysis tallied about 77 million unique TCR beta chains across the 700 or so repertoires, and about 12 million of those chains were shared by two or more donors. A nearest-neighbor algorithm error-corrected the raw reads and collapsed the reads into unique sequences, merging closely related sequences to remove PCR and sequencing errors. V, D and J gene segments were assigned by aligning CDR3 sequences to IMGT reference sequences. For a sequence to be retained, at least a six-nucleotide match to both a V gene segment and a J gene segment was required. Rearrangements were called productive when the CDR3 lacked stop codons and stayed in frame with V and J; all others were non-productive. CDR3 was defined by IMGT convention, running from the second conserved V-encoded cysteine to the conserved J-encoded phenylalanine. Sequences without an unambiguous match to a single V gene segment were excluded from the earlier analysis of about 600 of the donors. In an earlier analysis of approximately 590 of the donors, V segments were called functional above 56.7% productive rearrangements and were called segregating when the between-donor standard deviation exceeded 5%. A statistical classification framework was developed to diagnose cytomegalovirus status using the catalog of TCR beta chain sequences. In a later analysis, V and J genes were assigned by comparing TCR nucleotide sequences against IMGT/GENE-DB human TR gene sequences. Using the TCRdist pipeline, a later analysis assigned CDR3 sequences along with most-parsimonious VDJ recombination scenarios. A later analysis defined each TCR beta chain by its CDR3 amino acid sequence plus V-gene family, and excluded reads lacking a unique V-gene family. To address suspected cross-contamination and a sequencing artifact, a later analysis removed a few hundred highly shared, low-generation-probability nucleotide sequences. In a later analysis, a clonal expansion index was calculated for each public chain from normalized within-repertoire ranks of inferred template counts. A later analysis computed generation probabilities with a VDJ recombination model fitted to out-of-frame rearrangements, and checked the results against IGoR. Hypergeometric tests were used in a later analysis to score TCR-TCR, TCR-HLA and TCR-CMV co-occurrence, with a repertoire-size bias correction applied to the TCR pairs. In a later analysis, false discovery rates were estimated by permuting HLA or CMV assignments 20 times. In a later analysis, co-occurring TCRs were grouped with DBSCAN, and TCRdist sequence similarity was added when clustering was performed within HLA-allele-positive subsets. Repertoires with fewer than 30,000 or more than 120,000 public chains were left out of co-occurrence clustering, as were about five repertoires with anomalous nucleotide sharing. The source is immuneACCESS, and TCRdb retained only in-frame sequences with V and J called. Part of the clones is not carried over; for the studies checked, unresolved V genes explain less than half of this, and the remainder is unexplained. The V and J calls and clone size were taken over from that table, and D and trimming were inferred from the DNA. This sample has roughly 140,000 clones in its table, and 75% to 85% of those were observed once. 6.2% of the sample goes to the ten largest clones.

Overall study outcomes, separate from this receptor: This cohort had only TCR beta chains sequenced, and the lack of alpha or paired-chain data limited which features could be detected. Immune exposure information for the cohort was limited to CMV serostatus. The study gave a list of 150 to 200 TCR beta chains associated with cytomegalovirus. Strong co-occurrence of HLA alleles, especially DR and DQ, made assigning TCR associations to individual alleles difficult. A later analysis found that TCR association rates varied across HLA loci, with DRB1 alleles showing the most associated TCRs and HLA-C alleles the fewest. V-gene and J-gene trimming of TCR beta chains was associated with a missense DCLRE1C variant in a later genetic analysis, and the association was replicated in an independent cohort. In an earlier analysis of fewer than 700 of the donors, most TCR beta V segments appeared in productive rearrangements about 87% or about 30% of the time, broadly matching IMGT annotations. In a later analysis, HLA-associated TCR beta chains showed more clonal expansion and lower generation probabilities than non-associated chains that were equally common. According to a later analysis, most CMV-associated TCR beta chains appeared to be HLA-restricted, and the HLA associations seemed to be driven largely by CMV exposure. It was suggested by the authors that the approach could potentially be generalized to other disease states and immunological phenotypes. Presence/absence analyses assumed roughly uniform sequencing depth across donors, an assumption that may not hold. Most TCR sequences were seen in very few donors, while some public TCRs were found in many individuals. A later analysis reported that several top co-occurrence clusters appeared linked to parvovirus B19, influenza, CMV and Epstein-Barr virus. Because counts were too low, about 18 rarely observed V segments, including chromosome 9 orphons, were excluded from the earlier analysis of some 590 of the donors. Compared with the approximately 600-donor mean, donors in an Asian-associated ancestry cluster had fewer N-insertions in productive TCRs, according to a later genetic analysis. Because the 87-base-pair reads could not distinguish some IMGT-functional V segments, including TRBV6-2 and TRBV6-3, those segments were excluded. The sequencing pipeline was judged likely to have produced a cluster of highly shared sequence variants as a technical artifact. In both the original and validation cohorts, the classifier was reported to diagnose cytomegalovirus status with high specificity and sensitivity. A further reported finding was that TCR beta sequences accurately predicted the HLA-A and HLA-B alleles for most subjects in the first cohort. Correlated functional status among segregating V segments might reflect linkage disequilibrium, but an unknown experimental factor could not be ruled out. In vitro tests confirmed that three of the cytomegalovirus-associated TCR beta chains recognize cytomegalovirus antigens. Because some donors lacked HLA typing at each locus, the association tests relied only on the typed subset. At a false discovery rate of 0.05, a later analysis linked roughly 17,000 TCR beta sequences to specific HLA alleles.

The clonotype comes from a woman aged 40-49 years in good health and CMV-seropositive. The sequence is built from TRBV15 and TRBJ1-6; a weak D assignment points to TRBD1 (6 bases agree). Sequenced input: PBMCs. CDR3 protein: CATSSGGLFGSPLHF. Here is the DNA: TGTGCCACCAGCAGTGGGGGCTTATTTGGTTCACCCCTCCACTTT.